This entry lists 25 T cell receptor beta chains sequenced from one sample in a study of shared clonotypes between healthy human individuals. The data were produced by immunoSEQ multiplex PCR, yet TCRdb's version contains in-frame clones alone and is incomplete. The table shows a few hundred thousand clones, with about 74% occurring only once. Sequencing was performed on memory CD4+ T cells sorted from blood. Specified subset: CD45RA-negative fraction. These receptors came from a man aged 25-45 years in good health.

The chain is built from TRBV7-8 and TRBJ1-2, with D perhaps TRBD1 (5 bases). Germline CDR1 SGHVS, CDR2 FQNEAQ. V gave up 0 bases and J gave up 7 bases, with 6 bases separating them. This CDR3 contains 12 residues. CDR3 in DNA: TGTGCCAGCAGCTTAGCTCAGGGTGGCTACACCTTC. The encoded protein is CASSLAQGGYTF. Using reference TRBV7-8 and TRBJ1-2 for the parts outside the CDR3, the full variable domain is GAGVSQSPRYKVAKRGQDVALRCDPISGHVSLFWYQQALGQGPEFLTYFQNEAQLDKSGLPSDRFFAERPEGSVSTLKIQRTQQEDSAVYLCASSLAQGGYTFGSGTRLTVV.

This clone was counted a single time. The CDR3: CASFRYGAAKGETQYF. The CDR3 nucleotides are TGTGCCAGCTTCCGGTATGGGGCGGCGAAGGGAGAGACCCAGTACTTC. The chain is built from TRBV5-5 and TRBJ2-5; tentative D call: TRBD1 (5 bases). CDR3 length: 16 amino acids. Trimming stripped 7 bases from V and 4 bases from J, with 23 bases between. The V gene's germline CDR1 is SGHKS and CDR2 YYEKEE (reference sequence).

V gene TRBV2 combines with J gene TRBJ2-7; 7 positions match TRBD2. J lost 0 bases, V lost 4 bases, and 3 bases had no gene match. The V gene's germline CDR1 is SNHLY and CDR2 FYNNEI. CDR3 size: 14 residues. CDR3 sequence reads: CASSAGLVSYEQYF. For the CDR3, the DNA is TGTGCCAGCAGTGCCGGACTAGTCTCCTACGAGCAGTACTTC. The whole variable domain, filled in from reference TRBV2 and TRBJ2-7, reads EPEVTQTPSHQVTQMGQEVILRCVPISNHLYFYWYRQILGQKVEFLVSFYNNEISEKSEIFDDQFSVERPDGSNFTLKIRSTKLEDSAMYFCASSAGLVSYEQYFGPGTRLTVT.

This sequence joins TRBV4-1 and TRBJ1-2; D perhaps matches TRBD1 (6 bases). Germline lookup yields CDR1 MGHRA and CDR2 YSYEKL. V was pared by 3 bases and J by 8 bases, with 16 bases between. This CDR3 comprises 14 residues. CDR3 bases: TGCGCCAGCAGCCAGCCACAGGGCGTCCGGGGCTACACCTTC. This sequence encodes CASSQPQGVRGYTF.

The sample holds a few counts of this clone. CDR3 loop: CASSWAGVEQFF. Written as DNA, the CDR3 is TGTGCCAGCAGCTGGGCAGGGGTTGAGCAGTTCTTC. This sequence joins TRBV5-4 and TRBJ2-1, with D possibly being TRBD1 (6 bases). This CDR3 is 12 amino acids long. Deletions cut 3 bases from V and 9 bases from J, with 10 bases between. The germline CDR1 and CDR2 sequences are SGHNT and YYREEE (reference sequence).

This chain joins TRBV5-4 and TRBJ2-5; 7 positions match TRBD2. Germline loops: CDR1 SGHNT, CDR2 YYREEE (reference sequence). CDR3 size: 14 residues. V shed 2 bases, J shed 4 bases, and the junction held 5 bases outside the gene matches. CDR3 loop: CASSFEPSGETQYF. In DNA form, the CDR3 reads TGTGCCAGCAGCTTTGAGCCTAGCGGAGAGACCCAGTACTTC.

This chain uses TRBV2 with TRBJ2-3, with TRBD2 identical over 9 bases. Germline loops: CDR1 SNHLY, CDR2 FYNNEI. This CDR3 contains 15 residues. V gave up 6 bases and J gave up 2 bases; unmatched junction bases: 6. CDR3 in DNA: TGTGCCAGCAGCGGAAGCGGGAGGATCACAGATACGCAGTATTTT. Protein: CASSGSGRITDTQYF.

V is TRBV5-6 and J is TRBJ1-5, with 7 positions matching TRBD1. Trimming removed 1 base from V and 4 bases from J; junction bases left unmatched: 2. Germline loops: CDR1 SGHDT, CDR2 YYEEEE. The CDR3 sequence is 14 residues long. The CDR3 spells CASSLTGVNQPQHF. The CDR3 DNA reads TGTGCCAGCAGCTTGACAGGGGTAAATCAGCCCCAGCATTTT.

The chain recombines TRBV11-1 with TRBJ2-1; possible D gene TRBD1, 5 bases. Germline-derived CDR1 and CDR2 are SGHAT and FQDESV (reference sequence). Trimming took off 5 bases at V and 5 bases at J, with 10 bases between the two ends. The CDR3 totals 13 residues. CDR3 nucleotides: TGTGCCAGCAGCCTCGACAGAAACAATGAGCAGTTCTTC. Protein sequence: CASSLDRNNEQFF.

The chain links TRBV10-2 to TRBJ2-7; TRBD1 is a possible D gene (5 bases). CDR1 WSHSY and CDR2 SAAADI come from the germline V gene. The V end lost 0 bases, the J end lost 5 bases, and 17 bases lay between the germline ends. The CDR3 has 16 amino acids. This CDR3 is CASSESGGARGHEQYF. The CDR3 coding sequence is TGCGCCAGCAGTGAGTCAGGTGGGGCTAGGGGTCACGAGCAGTACTTC.

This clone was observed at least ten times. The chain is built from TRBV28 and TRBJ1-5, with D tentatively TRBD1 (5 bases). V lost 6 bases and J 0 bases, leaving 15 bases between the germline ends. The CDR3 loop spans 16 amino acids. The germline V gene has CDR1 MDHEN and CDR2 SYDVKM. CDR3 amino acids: CASSRRQSYSNQPQHF. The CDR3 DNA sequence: TGTGCCAGCAGCCGCAGACAGAGCTATAGCAATCAGCCCCAGCATTTT.

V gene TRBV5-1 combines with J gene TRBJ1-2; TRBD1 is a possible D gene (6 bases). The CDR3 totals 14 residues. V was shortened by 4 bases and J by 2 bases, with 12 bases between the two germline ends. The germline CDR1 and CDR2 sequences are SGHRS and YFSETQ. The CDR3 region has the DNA TGCGCCAGCAGCATGATGGACAGCAACTATGGCTACACCTTC. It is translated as CASSMMDSNYGYTF.

The CDR3 DNA follows: TGTGCCAGCAGTGACCATTTGGGACGGGTAAACAATCAGCCCCAGCATTTT. This codes for CASSDHLGRVNNQPQHF. V usage is TRBV6-1 and J usage is TRBJ1-5; D perhaps matches TRBD1 (5 bases). CDR1 is MNHNS, CDR2 SASEGT, per germline. V lost 3 bases and J lost 3, with 18 bases in between. This CDR3 region has 17 residues.

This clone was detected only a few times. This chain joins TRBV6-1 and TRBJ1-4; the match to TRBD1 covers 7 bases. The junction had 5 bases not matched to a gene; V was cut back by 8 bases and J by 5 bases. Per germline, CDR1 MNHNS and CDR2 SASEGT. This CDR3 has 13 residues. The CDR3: CASPGQLNEKLFF. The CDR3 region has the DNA TGTGCCAGCCCGGGACAGCTAAATGAAAAACTGTTTTTT.

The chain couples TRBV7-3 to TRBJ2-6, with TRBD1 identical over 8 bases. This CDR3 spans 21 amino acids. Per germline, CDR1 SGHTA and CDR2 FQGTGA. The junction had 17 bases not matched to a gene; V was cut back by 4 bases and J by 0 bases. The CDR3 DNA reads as TGTGCCAGCAGCTCCGTATCGCAGTTGGGACAGGACCACTCTGGGGCCAACGTCCTGACTTTC. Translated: CASSSVSQLGQDHSGANVLTF.

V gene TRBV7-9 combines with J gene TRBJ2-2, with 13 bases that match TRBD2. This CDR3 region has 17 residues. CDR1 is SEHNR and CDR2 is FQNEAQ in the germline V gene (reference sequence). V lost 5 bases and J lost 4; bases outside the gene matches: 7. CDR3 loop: CASSLLAGGLGTGELFF. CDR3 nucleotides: TGTGCCAGCAGCCTACTAGCGGGAGGGCTTGGCACCGGGGAGCTGTTTTTT.

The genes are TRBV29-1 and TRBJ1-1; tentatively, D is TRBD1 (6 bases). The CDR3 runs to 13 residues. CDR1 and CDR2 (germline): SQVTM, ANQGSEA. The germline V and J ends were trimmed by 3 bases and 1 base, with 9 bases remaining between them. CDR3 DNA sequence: TGCAGCGTTGAGCAACAGGGGAACACTGAAGCTTTCTTT. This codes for CSVEQQGNTEAFF. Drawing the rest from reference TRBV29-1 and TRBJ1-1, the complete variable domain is SAVISQKPSRDICQRGTSLTIQCQVDSQVTMMFWYRQQPGQSLTLIATANQGSEATYESGFVIDKFPISRPNLTFSTLTVSNMSPEDSSIYLCSVEQQGNTEAFFGQGTRLTVV.

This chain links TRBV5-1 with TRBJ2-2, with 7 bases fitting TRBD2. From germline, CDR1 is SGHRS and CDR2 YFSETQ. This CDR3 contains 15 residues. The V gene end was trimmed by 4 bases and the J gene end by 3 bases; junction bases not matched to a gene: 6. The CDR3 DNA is TGCGCCAGCAGCCTGGGAAGCGGGGACACCGGGGAGCTGTTTTTT. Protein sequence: CASSLGSGDTGELFF.

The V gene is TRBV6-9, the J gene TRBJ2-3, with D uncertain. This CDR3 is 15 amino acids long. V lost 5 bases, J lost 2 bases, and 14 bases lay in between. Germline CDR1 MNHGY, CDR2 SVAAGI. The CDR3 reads CASSPRGGNTDTQYF. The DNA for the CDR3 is TGTGCCAGCAGTCCCAGAGGTGGGAACACAGATACGCAGTATTTT.

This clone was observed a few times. CDR3 loop: CSVVPAGGTDTQYF. The CDR3 nucleotides are TGCAGCGTTGTTCCGGCGGGAGGAACAGATACGCAGTATTTT. The gene calls are TRBV29-1 and TRBJ2-3; 8 bases map to TRBD2. The CDR3 runs to 14 residues. After removal of 4 bases from V and 3 bases from J, the junction contained 6 bases not matched to a gene. Per germline, CDR1 SQVTM and CDR2 ANQGSEA.

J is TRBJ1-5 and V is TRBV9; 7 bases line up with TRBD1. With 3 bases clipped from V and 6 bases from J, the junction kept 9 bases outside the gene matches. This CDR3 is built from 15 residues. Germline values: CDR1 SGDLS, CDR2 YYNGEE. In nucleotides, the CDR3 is TGTGCCAGCAGCGAGAGCGACAGGGTACGTCAGCCCCAGCATTTT. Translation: CASSESDRVRQPQHF.

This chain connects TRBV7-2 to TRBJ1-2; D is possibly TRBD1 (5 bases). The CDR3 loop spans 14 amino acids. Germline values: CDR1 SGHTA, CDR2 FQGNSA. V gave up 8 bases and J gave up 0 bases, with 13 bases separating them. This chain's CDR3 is CASGYTTANYGYTF. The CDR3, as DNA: TGTGCCAGCGGCTATACGACAGCTAACTATGGCTACACCTTC. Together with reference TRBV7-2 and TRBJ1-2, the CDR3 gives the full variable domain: GAGVSQSPSNKVTEKGKDVELRCDPISGHTALYWYRQSLGQGLEFLIYFQGNSAPDKSGLPSDRFSAERTGGSVSTLTIQRTQQEDSAVYLCASGYTTANYGYTFGSGTRLTVV.

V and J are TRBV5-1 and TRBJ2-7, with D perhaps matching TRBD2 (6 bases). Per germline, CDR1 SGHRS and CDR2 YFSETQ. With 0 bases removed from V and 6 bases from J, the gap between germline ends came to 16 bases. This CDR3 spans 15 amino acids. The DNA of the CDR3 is TGCGCCAGCAGCTTGGCCCCCGGGAGAGCTTCCGAGCAGTACTTC. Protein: CASSLAPGRASEQYF.

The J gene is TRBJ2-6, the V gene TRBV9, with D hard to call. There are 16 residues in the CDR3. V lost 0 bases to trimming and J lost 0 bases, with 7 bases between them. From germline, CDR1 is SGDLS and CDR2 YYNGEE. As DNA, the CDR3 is TGTGCCAGCAGCGTAGGCGCCTTCTCTGGGGCCAACGTCCTGACTTTC. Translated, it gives CASSVGAFSGANVLTF.

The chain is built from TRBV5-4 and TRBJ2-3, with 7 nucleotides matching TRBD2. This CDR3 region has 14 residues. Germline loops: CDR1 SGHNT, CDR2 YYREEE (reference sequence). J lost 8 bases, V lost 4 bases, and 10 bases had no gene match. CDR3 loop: CASSPLGGRPTQYF. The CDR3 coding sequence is TGTGCCAGCAGCCCTCTGGGGGGGAGGCCTACGCAGTATTTT.